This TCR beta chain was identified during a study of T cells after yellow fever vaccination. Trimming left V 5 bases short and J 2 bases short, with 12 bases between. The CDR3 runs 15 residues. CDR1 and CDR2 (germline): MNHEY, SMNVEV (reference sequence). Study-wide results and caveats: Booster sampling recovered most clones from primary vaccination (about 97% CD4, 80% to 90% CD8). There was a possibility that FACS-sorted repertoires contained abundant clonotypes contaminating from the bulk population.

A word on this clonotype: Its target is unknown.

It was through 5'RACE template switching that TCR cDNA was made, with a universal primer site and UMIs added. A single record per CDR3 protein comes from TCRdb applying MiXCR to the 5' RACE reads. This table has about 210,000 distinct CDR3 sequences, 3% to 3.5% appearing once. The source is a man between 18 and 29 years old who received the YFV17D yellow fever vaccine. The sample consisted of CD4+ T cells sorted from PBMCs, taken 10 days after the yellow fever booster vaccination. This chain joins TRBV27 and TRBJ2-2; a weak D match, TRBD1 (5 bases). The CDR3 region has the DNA TGTGCCAGCAGTCGCGGCTGGGGCAACACCGGGGAGCTGTTTTTT. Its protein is CASSRGWGNTGELFF.